The 11 T cell receptor beta chains presented below share a single source sample, sequenced in a study of blood T cell repertoires in COVID-19. Assay used: immunoSEQ multiplex PCR; TCRdb lists only in-frame clones, some missing. The table lists 150,000 to 200,000 clones, around 81% of them singletons. Material: peripheral blood. The receptors here all came from a human donor with acute or convalescent COVID-19. The donor label of this sample is uncertain.

The genes are TRBV5-4 and TRBJ2-7; the match to TRBD1 covers 11 bases. The CDR3 has 14 residues. V dropped 6 bases and J dropped 4; count of bases not matched to a gene: 6. Per germline, CDR1 SGHNT and CDR2 YYREEE (reference sequence). CDR3 amino acids: CASTLGTGGYEQYF. CDR3 nucleotides: TGTGCCAGCACCCTGGGGACAGGGGGTTACGAGCAGTACTTC.

The chain is built from TRBV5-5 and TRBJ2-5, with D maybe TRBD2 (5 bases). V was shortened by 4 bases and J by 4 bases, with 11 bases between the two germline ends. Germline CDR1 and CDR2: SGHKS and YYEKEE (reference sequence). The CDR3 length is 13 residues. The CDR3 nucleotides read TGTGCCAGCAGCCCCCGGACTGGAGAGACCCAGTACTTC. It is translated as CASSPRTGETQYF.

The V and J genes are TRBV19 and TRBJ1-3; TRBD1 aligns across 8 bases. CDR1 LNHDA and CDR2 SQIVND come from the germline V gene (reference sequence). The CDR3 loop spans 15 amino acids. J gave up 2 bases and V 5 bases, and 5 bases lay outside the gene matches. CDR3: CASSGQGETGNTIYF. In DNA, the CDR3 is TGTGCCAGTAGTGGACAGGGAGAAACTGGAAACACCATATATTTT.

This sequence joins TRBV6-1 and TRBJ2-5; tentative D call: TRBD1 (6 bases). This CDR3 comprises 18 residues. The V gene lost 0 bases and the J gene lost 5 bases, with 22 bases spanning the gap. Germline V gene sequence: CDR1 MNHNS, CDR2 SASEGT. This chain's CDR3 is CASSEAFGQGSAMETQYF. The CDR3, as DNA: TGTGCCAGCAGTGAAGCGTTCGGGCAGGGGTCCGCCATGGAGACCCAGTACTTC.

This chain joins TRBV29-1 and TRBJ1-1; 9 bases are shared with TRBD1. The CDR3 has 14 residues. V was clipped by 7 bases and J by 1 base; unmatched bases: 7. Germline CDR1 reads SQVTM; CDR2 reads ANQGSEA. The CDR3 DNA follows: TGCAGCGCCCAAGGGGACAGGGCGAACACTGAAGCTTTCTTT. Amino acid sequence: CSAQGDRANTEAFF.

This clone was recorded once. CDR3 region: CASSLGDRRTSGRAYEQYF. The CDR3 DNA sequence: TGTGCCAGCAGCTTAGGGGACAGGCGGACTAGCGGGAGGGCCTACGAGCAGTACTTC. The chain couples TRBV11-2 to TRBJ2-7; TRBD2 agrees at 15 bases. The J segment lost 2 bases and the V segment lost 1 base, leaving 9 bases of the junction unmatched. The CDR3 extends over 19 amino acids. Germline V lookup: CDR1 SGHAT, CDR2 FQNNGV.

The rearrangement links TRBV20-1 to TRBJ1-1; 9 bases align to TRBD1. The CDR3 is made up of 17 amino acids. Germline V lookup: CDR1 DFQATT, CDR2 SNEGSKA (reference sequence). Trimming cost V 3 bases and J 4 bases; bases outside gene matches: 15. The CDR3 loop is CSASRRGQGVFGTEAFF. The CDR3 coding sequence is TGCAGTGCTAGTCGTCGGGGACAGGGCGTTTTTGGCACTGAAGCTTTCTTT.

The chain is built from TRBV5-1 and TRBJ2-1, with 7 bases lining up with TRBD2. Germline V lookup: CDR1 SGHRS, CDR2 YFSETQ. The CDR3 sequence is 15 residues long. Unmatched junction bases numbered 11, after V lost 3 bases and J lost 8 bases. The CDR3 reads CASSSGTKGEYEQFF. As DNA, the CDR3 is TGCGCCAGCAGCTCCGGGACTAAGGGCGAGTATGAGCAGTTCTTC.

The chain carries TRBV6-5 and TRBJ2-3; TRBD2 might be the D (5 bases). The germline V gene encodes CDR1 MNHEY and CDR2 SVGAGI. The length of the CDR3 is 14 residues. V shed 6 bases and J shed 4 bases, with 14 bases lying between them. CDR3 bases: TGTGCCAGCAGGCCCAAGGAGCGGCCAGATACGCAGTATTTT. Translating it yields CASRPKERPDTQYF.

The rearrangement links TRBV6-1 to TRBJ1-5; the D is unclear. V shed 0 bases and J shed 3 bases, with 12 bases lying between them. The CDR3 contains 16 residues. Per germline, CDR1 MNHNS and CDR2 SASEGT. This CDR3 reads CASSEAGRTYNQPQHF. In nucleotides, the CDR3 is TGTGCCAGCAGTGAAGCAGGTAGGACTTACAATCAGCCCCAGCATTTT.

The chain is built from TRBV27 and TRBJ1-5, with 9 bases fitting TRBD1. V lost 3 bases and J lost 1; bases outside the gene matches: 7. Per the germline V gene, CDR1 is MNHEY and CDR2 is SMNVEV (reference sequence). The CDR3 extends over 17 amino acids. This CDR3 reads CASSLRGTGPSNQPQHF. In DNA form, the CDR3 reads TGTGCCAGCAGTTTGAGGGGGACAGGGCCCAGCAATCAGCCCCAGCATTTT.